The T cell receptor (beta chain) under discussion was sequenced for a study of T-cell memory formation after mild COVID-19. This clonotype has more than one count but fewer than ten. Germline V gene sequence: CDR1 SEHNR, CDR2 FQNEAQ (reference sequence). The CDR3 runs to 18 residues. V lost 5 bases and J 2 bases, leaving 23 bases between the germline ends. TCRdb ran MiXCR on the 5' RACE reads and lists one entry per CDR3 protein. The sample records just under 550,000 distinct CDR3 sequences, around 20% being singletons. The rearrangement uses TRBV7-9 and TRBJ2-3; a possible D gene is TRBD1 (7 bases). The sample taken for sequencing was PBMCs or a T cell subset sorted from them (not recorded which). The TCR originated in an adult woman who had mild COVID-19 (a few samples of this study predate the infection). Cell type and time point are not known. CDR3 DNA: TGTGCCAGCAGCCCGCAGGCAGCAGGGGGGCCCGACACAGATACGCAGTATTTT. As protein: CASSPQAAGGPDTDTQYF.